The 8 T cell receptor beta chains below come from one sample, sequenced in a study of glioma-infiltrating T cells after dendritic cell vaccination. The table came from immunoSEQ multiplex PCR; TCRdb's copy has only in-frame clones and leaves some out. The profile shows fewer than 85,000 clones, approximately 90% of them singletons. The sample was blood, taken before dendritic cell vaccination. Every receptor here comes from a human donor with glioblastoma.

The CDR3 DNA follows: TGTGCCAGCAGTGACAGTGTCCGCAATCAGCCCCAGCATTTT. Its protein is CASSDSVRNQPQHF. V gene TRBV6-1 combines with J gene TRBJ1-5; no clear D. The CDR3 contains 14 residues. The ends were cut back, 3 bases at V and 2 bases at J, with 8 bases in the middle. Germline V gives CDR1 MNHNS, CDR2 SASEGT.

The V and J genes are TRBV21-1 and TRBJ2-7; no DNA check was done on the table's D call, TRBD1. TRBV21-1 is given as a pseudogene. The CDR3 is made up of 14 amino acids. DNA of the CDR3: TGTGCCAGCAGCCCGGGACAGGGGGTGCGGGAGCAGTACTTC. Translated, it gives CASSPGQGVREQYF.

The chain is built from TRBV30 and TRBJ2-3; TRBD2 matches 16 bases. CDR3 length: 16 amino acids. The J segment lost 4 bases and the V segment lost 4 bases, leaving 5 bases of the junction unmatched. Looked up from germline, CDR1 is GTSNPN and CDR2 is SVGIG (reference sequence). The CDR3 region has the DNA TGTGCCTGGACTCGGGGACTAGCGGGGGGGTCAGATACGCAGTATTTT. The encoded protein is CAWTRGLAGGSDTQYF.

The chain combines TRBV5-1 with TRBJ1-1, with 8 nucleotides matching TRBD1. The ends lost 1 base at V and 5 bases at J; junction bases unmatched: 4. The length of the CDR3 is 14 residues. Germline V lookup: CDR1 SGHRS, CDR2 YFSETQ. The CDR3 nucleotides read TGCGCCAGCAGCTTGACAGGGGGTAGGACTGAAGCTTTCTTT. It specifies CASSLTGGRTEAFF.

The chain has TRBV4-2 and TRBJ1-1; D is uncertain. The germline V gene encodes CDR1 LGHNA and CDR2 YNFKEQ. The CDR3 runs to 14 residues. The ends were cut back, 1 base at V and 1 base at J, with 7 bases in the middle. In DNA, the CDR3 is TGTGCCAGCAGCCAAGCTAGAGAGAACACTGAAGCTTTCTTT. It specifies CASSQARENTEAFF.

The rearrangement joins TRBV28 to TRBJ1-2, with D maybe TRBD1 (5 bases). Germline-derived CDR1 and CDR2 are MDHEN and SYDVKM. Trimming shortened V by 9 bases and J by 2 bases, and 19 bases separated the two germline ends. CDR3 length equals 15 residues. CDR3 sequence (DNA): TGTGCCAGTTTACCGAGAGGCAGGGCGAACTATGGCTACACCTTC. Its translation is CASLPRGRANYGYTF.

The V call is TRBV6-1, the J call TRBJ2-7; 11 bases are shared with TRBD2. CDR1 is MNHNS and CDR2 is SASEGT in the germline V gene. Trimming removed 6 bases from V and 0 bases from J; junction bases left unmatched: 1. The CDR3 loop spans 14 amino acids. The chain's CDR3 is CASRGTSGSYEQYF. Here the CDR3 DNA reads TGTGCCAGCAGGGGGACTAGCGGCTCCTACGAGCAGTACTTC.

This sequence joins TRBV5-1 and TRBJ2-5, with D possibly matching TRBD1 (5 bases). The CDR3 totals 14 residues. V was cut by 0 bases and J by 4 bases, with 10 bases left in between. CDR1 is SGHRS, CDR2 YFSETQ, per germline. CDR3 region: CASSLVPGPETQYF. The CDR3 nucleotides are TGCGCCAGCAGCTTGGTTCCAGGGCCAGAGACCCAGTACTTC. Full variable domain (missing parts from reference TRBV5-1 and TRBJ2-5): KAGVTQTPRYLIKTRGQQVTLSCSPISGHRSVSWYQQTPGQGLQFLFEYFSETQRNKGNFPGRFSGRQFSNSRSEMNVSTLELGDSALYLCASSLVPGPETQYFGPGTRLLVL.